This T cell receptor (beta chain) is from a study of blood T cell repertoires in COVID-19. Enrollees, about 18 to 89 years old, lived in about two dozen US areas. In assigning cohorts, the study relied on participant-reported clinical history. Assay used: immunoSEQ multiplex PCR; TCRdb lists only in-frame clones, some missing. This table has some 150,000 clones, about 90% appearing once. The sample comprised PBMCs or T cells enriched from blood (not recorded which). This sequence was found in a human donor with acute COVID-19. The donor label of this sample is uncertain.

CDR3 DNA: TGTGCCAGCAGCATGGAGGGGAACTATGGCTACACCTTC. Translation: CASSMEGNYGYTF. This sequence joins TRBV5-4 and TRBJ1-2; a possible D gene is TRBD1 (5 bases). V was cut by 4 bases and J by 2 bases, with 9 bases left in between. The CDR3 covers 13 residues. The germline gives CDR1 SGHNT, CDR2 YYREEE (reference sequence). Filled out from reference TRBV5-4 and TRBJ1-2, the complete variable domain reads ETGVTQSPTHLIKTRGQQVTLRCSSQSGHNTVSWYQQALGQGPQFIFQYYREEENGRGNFPPRFSGLQFPNYSSELNVNALELDDSALYLCASSMEGNYGYTFGSGTRLTVV.